A single sample is the source of the 5 T cell receptor beta chains below, sequenced in a study of siplizumab effects on memory and regulatory T cells. Clones were sequenced by immunoSEQ multiplex PCR, and TCRdb holds only the in-frame ones, with some missing. The repertoire has tens of thousands of clones, roughly 94% of them found once; the top ten carry roughly 18%. Sequenced input: CD8+ T cells sorted from blood. The receptors were sampled from a human donor in good health.

Only one count was recorded for this clone. The chain couples TRBV4-1 to TRBJ2-1; TRBD1 matches 11 bases. CDR3 length: 16 amino acids. CDR1 and CDR2 (germline): MGHRA, YSYEKL. The J segment lost 8 bases and the V segment lost 3 bases, leaving 9 bases of the junction unmatched. The CDR3 is CASSHRGRDRGDEQFF. The CDR3 nucleotides read TGCGCCAGCAGCCATAGGGGTCGGGACAGGGGGGATGAGCAGTTCTTC.

The chain recombines TRBV5-1 with TRBJ2-7, with D maybe TRBD2 (5 bases). V dropped 0 bases and J dropped 4 bases, with 14 bases sitting between them. The CDR3 covers 15 residues. The V gene's germline CDR1 is SGHRS and CDR2 YFSETQ. In DNA form, the CDR3 reads TGCGCCAGCAGCTTGGGAGGCGGGCCTAATTACGAGCAGTACTTC. Translation: CASSLGGGPNYEQYF.

V and J are TRBV6-5 and TRBJ1-5; tentative D call: TRBD1 (6 bases). Deletions cut 6 bases from V and 6 bases from J, with 15 bases between. CDR1 is MNHEY, CDR2 SVGAGI, per germline. The CDR3 sequence is 14 residues long. In DNA, the CDR3 is TGTGCCAGCAGCAAAAACAGGGAGGGTCAGCCCCAGCATTTT. The encoded protein is CASSKNREGQPQHF.

A single count supports this clone. The chain links TRBV27 to TRBJ2-3; D remains ambiguous. V was trimmed by 7 bases and J by 0 bases, leaving 2 bases between them. Germline V gives CDR1 MNHEY, CDR2 SMNVEV (reference sequence). The CDR3 extends over 11 amino acids. The CDR3 DNA is TGTGCCAGCACTAGCACAGATACGCAGTATTTT. This gives the protein CASTSTDTQYF.

V gene TRBV9 combines with J gene TRBJ2-7; possibly TRBD1 for D (7 bases). From germline, CDR1 is SGDLS and CDR2 YYNGEE. Trimming took off 6 bases at V and 2 bases at J, with 15 bases between the two ends. The CDR3 has 14 amino acids. In DNA form, the CDR3 reads TGTGCCAGCACCCCGGGGGACAGCACCTACGAGCAGTACTTC. Translation: CASTPGDSTYEQYF.